This TCR beta chain stems from a study of graft-versus-host responses after intestinal transplantation. Study-level information: Multivisceral, liver-intestinal, or isolated intestinal transplants were received by the recipients. Anti-thymocyte globulin induction was given to all recipients, followed by tacrolimus and steroids for around 3 years. Study results and limitations: Recipient-marrow GvH clones were detected, some having first appeared in ileum or blood.

This table comes from immunoSEQ multiplex PCR, and its TCRdb copy is limited to in-frame clones, with some not included. In the table there are about 4,000 clones, over 70% of which are singletons. This CDR3 contains 17 residues. Per the germline V gene, CDR1 is SGHVS and CDR2 is FNYEAQ. V dropped 5 bases and J dropped 1; count of bases not matched to a gene: 9. Time point meaning: postoperative day 105 after intestinal transplantation (dayNNNN = postoperative day). Graft tissue processing released intraepithelial and lamina propria lymphocytes. Of note for this clone: What it recognizes is unknown.

The sequencing here drew on ileum tissue, taken 105 days after intestinal transplantation. The TCR was taken from a human patient who received an intestinal transplant, so some T cells may come from the graft donor. V and J are TRBV7-6 and TRBJ2-2; 8 bases are shared with TRBD1. The CDR3 sequence is CASSLWSGTGNTGELFF. In DNA form, the CDR3 reads TGTGCCAGCAGCCTATGGTCCGGGACAGGGAACACCGGGGAGCTGTTTTTT.